This T cell receptor (beta chain) was sequenced during a study of chemoradiotherapy in HPV16-positive cancers. Of note for this clone: Its antigen remains unknown.

The method was immunoSEQ multiplex PCR; TCRdb's version includes in-frame clones alone and lacks a portion of them. The sample records 1,100 to 1,500 clones, roughly 80% being singletons. Germline-derived CDR1 and CDR2 are SEHNR and FQNEAQ (reference sequence). The ends lost 5 bases at V and 9 bases at J; junction bases unmatched: 4. The CDR3 runs to 14 residues. Overall study results and limits: Only a couple of HPV16-positive patients supplied the functional HPV-specificity definition.

The origin of this receptor is a human donor with HPV-associated anogenital cancer. The chain has TRBV7-9 and TRBJ2-3, with 14 bases aligning to TRBD2. The sequenced sample was tumor tissue, obtained from a patient who underwent chemoradiotherapy. The CDR3 nucleotides read TGTGCCAGCAGCCTCGGGACTAGCGGGGGAACGCAGTATTTT. Amino acid sequence: CASSLGTSGGTQYF. Full variable domain (missing parts from reference TRBV7-9 and TRBJ2-3): DTGVSQNPRHKITKRGQNVTFRCDPISEHNRLYWYRQTLGQGPEFLTYFQNEAQLEKSRLLSDRFSAERPKGSFSTLEIQRTEQGDSAMYLCASSLGTSGGTQYFGPGTRLTVL.